The 10 T cell receptor beta chains below all came from one sample that was sequenced in a study of PD-1 blockade in mismatch repair-deficient tumors. Libraries were prepared by immunoSEQ multiplex PCR; TCRdb keeps only in-frame clonotypes and omits some of them. The sample includes some 120,000 clones, about 88% of them seen just once. Sequenced here: peripheral blood, sampled 44 weeks after starting pembrolizumab. The source of these receptors is an adult with mismatch repair-deficient cancer.

The V and J genes are TRBV11-3 and TRBJ2-1; perhaps TRBD1 as D (5 bases). The germline gives CDR1 SGHNT, CDR2 YENEEA. The CDR3 extends over 13 amino acids. Trimming shortened V by 4 bases and J by 4 bases, and 8 bases separated the two germline ends. CDR3 loop: CASSSTVYNEQFF. The CDR3 coding sequence is TGTGCCAGCAGCTCGACAGTATACAATGAGCAGTTCTTC. The full variable domain, in which reference TRBV11-3 and TRBJ2-1 provide the parts outside the CDR3, is EAGVVQSPRYKIIEKKQPVAFWCNPISGHNTLYWYLQNLGQGPELLIRYENEEAVDDSQLPKDRFSAERLKGVDSTLKIQPAELGDSAVYLCASSSTVYNEQFFGPGTRLTVL.

The chain links TRBV5-1 to TRBJ2-3; 13 bases line up with TRBD2. The length of the CDR3 is 15 residues. CDR1 is SGHRS, CDR2 YFSETQ, per germline. The V gene end was trimmed by 0 bases and the J gene end by 5 bases; junction bases not matched to a gene: 0. In DNA, the CDR3 is TGCGCCAGCAGCTTGGGACTAGCGGGAGGAGATACGCAGTATTTT. Its protein product is CASSLGLAGGDTQYF. The variable domain in full, completed from reference TRBV5-1 and TRBJ2-3, reads KAGVTQTPRYLIKTRGQQVTLSCSPISGHRSVSWYQQTPGQGLQFLFEYFSETQRNKGNFPGRFSGRQFSNSRSEMNVSTLELGDSALYLCASSLGLAGGDTQYFGPGTRLTVL.

The chain recombines TRBV6-1 with TRBJ1-2; D unclear. Trimming took 4 bases from V and 2 from J, leaving 20 bases between them. The CDR3 totals 17 residues. Germline loops: CDR1 MNHNS, CDR2 SASEGT. CDR3 amino acids: CASSAPPPADKNYGYTF. The CDR3, as DNA: TGTGCCAGCAGTGCCCCGCCCCCGGCAGATAAGAACTATGGCTACACCTTC.

The chain joins TRBV6-1 to TRBJ1-5, with a possible D match to TRBD1 (5 bases). Germline V CDR1 and CDR2: MNHNS, SASEGT. This CDR3 spans 15 amino acids. V lost 4 bases and J lost 0, with 10 bases in between. The CDR3 spells CASSGTINSNQPQHF. The CDR3 DNA follows: TGTGCCAGCAGTGGGACAATAAATAGCAATCAGCCCCAGCATTTT.

V usage is TRBV4-1 and J usage is TRBJ2-7, with D perhaps TRBD1 (6 bases). V dropped 0 bases and J dropped 0 bases, with 15 bases sitting between them. Germline V gives CDR1 MGHRA, CDR2 YSYEKL. This CDR3 is built from 17 residues. CDR3: CASSQDGLGQSSYEQYF. In DNA form, the CDR3 reads TGCGCCAGCAGCCAAGATGGGTTGGGACAAAGCTCCTACGAGCAGTACTTC.

The genes are TRBV5-1 and TRBJ2-7; a weak D match, TRBD2 (5 bases). The V gene lost 0 bases and the J gene lost 3 bases, with 13 bases spanning the gap. Germline V gene data show CDR1 as SGHRS and CDR2 as YFSETQ. There are 15 residues in the CDR3. As DNA, the CDR3 is TGCGCCAGCAGCTTGGCCCGTCTAGCAGGCTACGAGCAGTACTTC. It codes for CASSLARLAGYEQYF.

This clone showed up just once. The J gene is TRBJ2-2, the V gene TRBV11-2; 7 bases agree with TRBD2. This CDR3 has 15 residues. The V gene end was trimmed by 3 bases and the J gene end by 6 bases; junction bases not matched to a gene: 7. Germline-derived CDR1 and CDR2 are SGHAT and FQNNGV. The CDR3 DNA sequence: TGTGCCAGCAGCTTGCTGCAGGGAGGGCCCGGGGAGCTGTTTTTT. The encoded protein is CASSLLQGGPGELFF. Supplemented by reference TRBV11-2 and TRBJ2-2, the full variable domain reads EAGVAQSPRYKIIEKRQSVAFWCNPISGHATLYWYQQILGQGPKLLIQFQNNGVVDDSQLPKDRFSAERLKGVDSTLKIQPAKLEDSAVYLCASSLLQGGPGELFFGEGSRLTVL.

J is TRBJ1-4 and V is TRBV30, with 8 bases matching TRBD1. The CDR3 is 16 residues long. The V gene end was trimmed by 4 bases and the J gene end by 3 bases; junction bases not matched to a gene: 10. Germline V gene data show CDR1 as GTSNPN and CDR2 as SVGIG (reference sequence). Here the CDR3 DNA reads TGTGCCTGGACCCCTATTGCCAGGGGGCCTAATGAAAAACTGTTTTTT. It is translated as CAWTPIARGPNEKLFF.

V and J are TRBV7-6 and TRBJ2-7; 7 nucleotides agree with TRBD1. Germline values: CDR1 SGHVS, CDR2 FNYEAQ. The CDR3 extends over 16 amino acids. The ends lost 4 bases at V and 1 base at J; junction bases unmatched: 10. CDR3 sequence reads: CASSSTPGTESYEQYF. The CDR3 DNA reads as TGTGCCAGCAGCTCGACACCCGGGACAGAATCCTACGAGCAGTACTTC.

The rearrangement links TRBV5-4 to TRBJ2-5; 7 bases line up with TRBD1. The V and J ends lost 3 bases and 2 bases, in that order; junction bases with no gene match: 10. Germline V gives CDR1 SGHNT, CDR2 YYREEE (reference sequence). The CDR3 is 16 residues long. The CDR3 DNA is TGTGCCAGCAGCTCCCGTCGCTCAGGGGGTCAAGAGACCCAGTACTTC. Its protein is CASSSRRSGGQETQYF.